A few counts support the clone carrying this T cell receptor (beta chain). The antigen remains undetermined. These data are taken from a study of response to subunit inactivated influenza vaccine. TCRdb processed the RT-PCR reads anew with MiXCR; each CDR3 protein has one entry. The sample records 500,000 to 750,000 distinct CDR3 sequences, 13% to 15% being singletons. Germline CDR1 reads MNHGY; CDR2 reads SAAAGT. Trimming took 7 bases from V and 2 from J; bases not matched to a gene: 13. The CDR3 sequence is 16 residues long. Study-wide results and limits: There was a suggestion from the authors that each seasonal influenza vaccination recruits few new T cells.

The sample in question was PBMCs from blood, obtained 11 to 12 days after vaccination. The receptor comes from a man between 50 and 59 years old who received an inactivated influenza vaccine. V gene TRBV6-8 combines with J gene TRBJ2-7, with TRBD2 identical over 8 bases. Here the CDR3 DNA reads TGTGCCAGCACTAAACCTACTAGCGGTGCCACCTACGAGCAGTACTTC. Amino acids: CASTKPTSGATYEQYF.